This T cell receptor beta chain was obtained from a study of cytomegalovirus exposure and HLA in healthy donors. Study summary: Prior work identified 95 million to 120 million unique TCR beta sequences in some 200 million T cells. Study-wide points: In a later analysis, TCR beta V- and J-gene trimming showed a link to a missense DCLRE1C variant. Common viral pathogens seemed to be connected with several of the most significant clusters, according to a later analysis.

This CDR3 region has 14 residues. Germline CDR1 and CDR2: SEHNR and FQNEAQ (reference sequence). With 5 bases removed from V and 1 base from J, the gap between germline ends came to 10 bases. Researchers ran the PCR with 60 Vbeta and 13 Jbeta primers. Using immunoSEQ multiplex PCR, the repertoire was profiled, and TCRdb retains in-frame clones only, with some absent. The repertoire holds roughly 130,000 clones, with roughly 80% as singletons. Remarks on this clone: What it binds is unknown.

This chain links TRBV7-9 with TRBJ2-3; tentatively, D is TRBD1 (5 bases). Sequenced: PBMCs. This receptor was obtained from a man between 18 and 35 years old in good health and CMV-seronegative. CDR3 coding DNA: TGTGCCAGCAGCATTCCCAGGGGCACAGATACGCAGTATTTT. Translating gives CASSIPRGTDTQYF.